These 11 T cell receptor beta chains originate from one sample sequenced in a study of OX40 agonist ivuxolimab in advanced cancers. Only in-frame clones appear in the TCRdb table, and some are missing; sequencing was by immunoSEQ multiplex PCR. The sample holds under 30,000 clones, about nine tenths seen once. The specimen comprised CD4+ or CD8+ T cells sorted from blood, sampled in a trial of the OX40 agonist ivuxolimab. The receptors stem from an adult with an advanced solid tumor such as melanoma, head and neck, liver or kidney cancer.

The chain has TRBV19 and TRBJ2-1; no reliable D call. Germline lookup yields CDR1 LNHDA and CDR2 SQIVND (reference sequence). The V end was cut by 4 bases, the J end by 7 bases, with 17 bases between. The CDR3 is 15 amino acids. CDR3 amino acids: CASSTSNGPWNEQFF. CDR3 nucleotides: TGTGCCAGTAGTACGAGCAACGGGCCTTGGAATGAGCAGTTCTTC.

The gene calls are TRBV27 and TRBJ1-5, with D possibly matching TRBD1 (5 bases). Germline CDR1 is MNHEY and CDR2 is SMNVEV (reference sequence). Deletions cut 3 bases from V and 4 bases from J, with 10 bases between. The CDR3 has 14 residues. In DNA, the CDR3 is TGTGCCAGCAGTTTGAGGGGTTGGAATCAGCCCCAGCATTTT. This sequence encodes CASSLRGWNQPQHF.

V gene TRBV13 combines with J gene TRBJ2-3, with 9 bases aligning to TRBD2. The CDR3 runs 22 residues. The junction had 28 bases not matched to a gene; V was cut back by 5 bases and J by 4 bases. Germline CDR1 reads PRHDT; CDR2 reads FYEKMQ (reference sequence). The CDR3 DNA reads as TGTGCCAGCAGCGCGCACCAAAACCCACATGGCGGGAGGGCCTATTCAGCAGATACGCAGTATTTT. Its translation is CASSAHQNPHGGRAYSADTQYF.

V usage is TRBV7-9 and J usage is TRBJ2-3; 11 bases are a match to TRBD2. Germline lookup yields CDR1 SEHNR and CDR2 FQNEAQ (reference sequence). The junction had 2 bases not matched to a gene; V was cut back by 4 bases and J by 5 bases. CDR3 length: 14 amino acids. Here the CDR3 reads CASSSGLAGDTQYF. The CDR3 DNA sequence: TGTGCCAGCAGCTCTGGACTAGCGGGAGATACGCAGTATTTT.

In this sample, this clone turned up a few times. For the CDR3, the DNA is TGCGCCAGCAGCCACGACTATTACAATGAGCAGTTCTTC. Translation: CASSHDYYNEQFF. V is TRBV4-3 and J is TRBJ2-1, with a possible D match to TRBD2 (5 bases). CDR1 is LGHNA, CDR2 YSLEER, per germline. Trimming pared 3 bases from V and 4 bases from J, leaving 7 bases between. The CDR3 has 13 residues.

The chain has TRBV4-1 and TRBJ2-3; D assignment may be TRBD1 or TRBD2 (5 bases each). This CDR3 region has 16 residues. Per the germline V gene, CDR1 is MGHRA and CDR2 is YSYEKL. Here the CDR3 reads CASDSEGFGSTDTQYF. The CDR3, as DNA: TGCGCAAGCGATTCCGAGGGGTTTGGCTCCACAGATACGCAGTATTTT.

The V call is TRBV2, the J call TRBJ1-2; TRBD1 is a possible D gene (6 bases). CDR3 length: 14 amino acids. Germline-derived CDR1 and CDR2 are SNHLY and FYNNEI. V lost 1 base and J lost 9, with 15 bases in between. CDR3 in amino acids: CASSEEGGRSSYTF. In DNA, the CDR3 is TGTGCCAGCAGTGAAGAGGGGGGCCGGAGCAGCTACACCTTC.

The CDR3 DNA reads TGTGCCAGCAGTTATGGGTTTCCCTACGAGCAGTACTTC. Translation: CASSYGFPYEQYF. The rearrangement joins TRBV6-5 to TRBJ2-7, with D uncertain. V lost 3 bases and J 2 bases, leaving 8 bases between the germline ends. The CDR3 spans 13 residues. Germline loops: CDR1 MNHEY, CDR2 SVGAGI.

V is TRBV11-3 and J is TRBJ2-1; maybe TRBD1 (5 bases). V gave up 3 bases and J gave up 8 bases, with 17 bases separating them. CDR3 length: 15 residues. Germline V gene sequence: CDR1 SGHNT, CDR2 YENEEA. Written as DNA, the CDR3 is TGTGCCAGCAGCTTTAGGGGTTTCGGGTTTGATGAGCAGTTCTTC. It translates to CASSFRGFGFDEQFF.

The rearrangement links TRBV19 to TRBJ2-6; D is perhaps TRBD1 or TRBD2 (5 bases each). In germline, CDR1 is LNHDA, CDR2 SQIVND (reference sequence). CDR3 length: 15 amino acids. V dropped 3 bases and J dropped 3 bases, with 9 bases sitting between them. CDR3 residues: CASSIGTIGANVLTF. The DNA for the CDR3 is TGTGCCAGTAGTATTGGGACGATTGGGGCCAACGTCCTGACTTTC.

The genes are TRBV7-2 and TRBJ2-7, with 15 positions matching TRBD2. After removal of 5 bases from V and 4 bases from J, the junction contained 6 bases not matched to a gene. Germline V gene lookup returns CDR1 SGHTA and CDR2 FQGNSA. The CDR3 has 16 amino acids. The CDR3 reads CASSQFGLAGGYEQYF. The CDR3 nucleotides are TGTGCCAGCAGCCAATTCGGACTAGCGGGAGGGTACGAGCAGTACTTC.